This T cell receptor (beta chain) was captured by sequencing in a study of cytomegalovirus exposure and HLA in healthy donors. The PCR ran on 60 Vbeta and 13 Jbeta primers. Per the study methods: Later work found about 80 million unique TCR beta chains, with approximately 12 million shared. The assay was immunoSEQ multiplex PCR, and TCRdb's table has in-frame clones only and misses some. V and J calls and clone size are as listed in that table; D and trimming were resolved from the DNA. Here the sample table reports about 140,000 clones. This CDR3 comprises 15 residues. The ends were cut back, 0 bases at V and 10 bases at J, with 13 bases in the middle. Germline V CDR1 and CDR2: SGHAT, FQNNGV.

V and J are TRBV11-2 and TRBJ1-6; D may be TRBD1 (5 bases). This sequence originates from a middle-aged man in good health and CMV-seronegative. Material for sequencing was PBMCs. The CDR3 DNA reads TGTGCCAGCAGCTTAGATACAGGCGGTAACTCACCCCTCCACTTT. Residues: CASSLDTGGNSPLHF.